The T cell receptor (beta chain) under discussion was sequenced for a study of Ad26.COV2.S vaccination and SARS-CoV-2 variants. Repertoires were generated with immunoSEQ multiplex PCR, while TCRdb's copy carries only in-frame clones and drops some. The sample comprises around 250,000 clones, approximately 90% of which are singletons, and less than 3.5% rests with the top ten. The treatment is: some 20 received Ad26.COV2.S at low or high dose, single or two shots; several received placebo; per-sample allocation not given. Day 63 following the first vaccine or placebo injection was when the samples were taken. Deletions cut 2 bases from V and 5 bases from J, with 13 bases between. The length of the CDR3 is 14 residues. CDR1 and CDR2 (germline): SGHDT, YYEEEE.

The source is a person between 18 and 65 years old who received the Ad26.COV2.S COVID-19 vaccine or a placebo. This specimen consisted of peripheral blood, obtained in a trial of Ad26.COV2.S vaccine versus placebo. The chain has TRBV5-6 and TRBJ2-5, with a weak D call TRBD1 (6 bases). The CDR3 loop is CASSFVAGEETQYF. CDR3 in DNA: TGTGCCAGCAGCTTTGTCGCAGGGGAGGAGACCCAGTACTTC.